The clone carrying this T cell receptor (beta chain) was seen more than once but under ten times. Antigen: not known. This sample stems from a study of identical twins. Study-level results: Whereas memory repertoires showed no such difference, abundant cord blood beta clonotypes carried fewer insertions.

Addition of a universal primer site occurred through template switching, and cDNA carried unique molecular identifiers. TCRdb used MiXCR to reprocess the 5' RACE reads, holding one entry per CDR3 protein. This repertoire shows 700,000 to 950,000 distinct CDR3 sequences, roughly an eighth found once; its top ten account for roughly 1.6%. V trimming: 3 bases; J trimming: 5 bases; junction bases outside the gene matches: 11. The CDR3 spans 15 residues. Germline-derived CDR1 and CDR2 are SQVTM and ANQGSEA. This sample also appeared in a second study, on yellow fever vaccine responses in identical twins. That work contributes: After vaccination, twins' T cell response reportedly seemed partly convergent, partly personalized.

The chain carries TRBV29-1 and TRBJ2-5; 8 bases fit TRBD1. The TCR originated in a woman aged 18-29 years in good health. The sequencing input was PBMCs. CDR3 sequence: CSVEGVRGRLETQYF. The DNA of the CDR3 is TGCAGCGTTGAGGGGGTCAGGGGGCGCCTGGAGACCCAGTACTTC.